This T cell receptor (beta chain) was captured in a study of blood T cell repertoires in COVID-19. Produced via immunoSEQ multiplex PCR; TCRdb's table is partial and in-frame only. The sample gives 250,000 or so clones, roughly nine tenths of which show up once; around 9% is in the top ten. The CDR3 consists of 13 residues. Per the germline V gene, CDR1 is MNHEY and CDR2 is SVGAGI. V was cut by 7 bases and J by 7 bases, with 16 bases left in between. V and J are TRBV6-5 and TRBJ1-2; weak D call: TRBD1 (5 bases). The TCR sequence derives from a man aged 35 to 55 with active or convalescent COVID-19. Sequenced input: peripheral blood. CDR3 residues: CASTHGRGRGYTF. The CDR3 DNA reads TGTGCCAGCACTCACGGGAGGGGTCGTGGCTACACCTTC.